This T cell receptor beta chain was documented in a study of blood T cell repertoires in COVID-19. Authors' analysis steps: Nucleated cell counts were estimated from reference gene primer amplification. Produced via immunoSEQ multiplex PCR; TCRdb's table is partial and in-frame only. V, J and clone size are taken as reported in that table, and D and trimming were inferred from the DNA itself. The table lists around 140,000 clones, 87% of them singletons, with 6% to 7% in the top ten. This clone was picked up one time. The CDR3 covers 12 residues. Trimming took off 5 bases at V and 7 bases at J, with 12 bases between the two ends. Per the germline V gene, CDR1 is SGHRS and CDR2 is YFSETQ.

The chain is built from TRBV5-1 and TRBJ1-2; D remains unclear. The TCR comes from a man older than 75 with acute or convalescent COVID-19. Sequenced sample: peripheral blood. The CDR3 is CASSQDWPGYTF. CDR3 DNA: TGCGCCAGCAGTCAAGACTGGCCTGGCTACACCTTC.